This TCR beta chain was retrieved from a study of cytomegalovirus exposure and HLA in healthy donors. Study at large: Genotyping of more than 300 donors showed that around 86% belonged to the Caucasian-associated ancestry cluster. Study-wide findings and caveats: Across donors, sequencing depth was assumed by presence/absence analyses to be roughly uniform. DRB1 showed the most TCR associations and HLA-C the fewest in a later analysis, as rates varied by HLA locus. Later analysis identified several of the most significant clusters that appeared linked to common viral pathogens.

With 60 Vbeta and 13 Jbeta primers, the PCR was carried out. Data came from immunoSEQ multiplex PCR; TCRdb stores just in-frame clones and leaves some out. The repertoire holds approximately 150,000 clones, with roughly 73% as singletons. Worth noting for this clone: Its antigen is unidentified.

The CDR3 loop spans 14 amino acids. CDR1 ENHRY and CDR2 SYGVKD come from the germline V gene. V was cut by 6 bases and J by 0 bases, with 11 bases left in between. The rearrangement joins TRBV10-3 to TRBJ1-1; a weak D match, TRBD1 (5 bases). The sequence derives from a man aged 40-49 years in good health and CMV-seronegative. The sample consisted of PBMCs. DNA for the CDR3: TGTGCCATCAGGCGGGGGTGGTTGAACACTGAAGCTTTCTTT. Translation gives CAIRRGWLNTEAFF.